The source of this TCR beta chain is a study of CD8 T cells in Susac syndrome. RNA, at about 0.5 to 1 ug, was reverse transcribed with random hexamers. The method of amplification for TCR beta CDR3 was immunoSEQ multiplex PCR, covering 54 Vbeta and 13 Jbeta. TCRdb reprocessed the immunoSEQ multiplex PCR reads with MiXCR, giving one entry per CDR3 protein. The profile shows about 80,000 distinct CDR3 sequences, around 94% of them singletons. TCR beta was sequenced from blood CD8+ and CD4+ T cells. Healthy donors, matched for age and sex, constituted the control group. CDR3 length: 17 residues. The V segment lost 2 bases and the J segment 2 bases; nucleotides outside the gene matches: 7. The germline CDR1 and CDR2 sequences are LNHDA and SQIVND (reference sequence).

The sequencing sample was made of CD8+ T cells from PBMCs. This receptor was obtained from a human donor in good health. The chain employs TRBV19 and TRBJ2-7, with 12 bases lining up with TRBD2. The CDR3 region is CASSITSGGPRTYEQYF. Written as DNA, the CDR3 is TGTGCCAGTAGTATAACTAGCGGGGGGCCGCGAACCTACGAGCAGTACTTC. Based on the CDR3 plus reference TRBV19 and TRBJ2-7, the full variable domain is DGGITQSPKYLFRKEGQNVTLSCEQNLNHDAMYWYRQDPGQGLRLIYYSQIVNDFQKGDIAEGYSVSREKKESFPLTVTSAQKNPTAFYLCASSITSGGPRTYEQYFGPGTRLTVT.